This T cell receptor beta chain originates from a study of shared T cell receptors in the human thymus. Produced via immunoSEQ multiplex PCR; TCRdb's table is partial and in-frame only. In the table there are over 350,000 clones, approximately 95% of which are singletons. Germline V gene data show CDR1 as SGHDT and CDR2 as YYEEEE. The length of the CDR3 is 11 residues. The V and J ends lost 4 bases and 6 bases respectively, with 6 bases between them. This chain connects TRBV5-6 to TRBJ2-3; D is undetermined. This TCR came from a human donor. Sequenced sample: thymocytes. The CDR3 DNA reads as TGTGCCAGCAGCGTCGGGGATACGCAGTATTTT. Its translation: CASSVGDTQYF.